The clone carrying this T cell receptor (beta chain) has just a few counts. The sample originates from a study of T cell changes during pregnancy in multiple sclerosis. Profiling relied on immunoSEQ multiplex PCR, and the TCRdb table lists in-frame clones only, not all of them. This sample has 40,000 to 45,000 clones; about 88% occur once, and the top ten carry approximately 0.51%. The germline V gene encodes CDR1 LNHDA and CDR2 SQIVND (reference sequence). The length of the CDR3 is 13 residues. Trimming at V came to 5 bases and at J to 9 bases, leaving 7 bases not matched to a gene. The TCR sequence derives from a female donor with multiple sclerosis, enrolled in a pregnancy study. Source: CD4+ T cells from peripheral blood mononuclear cells, taken in the first trimester of pregnancy. This sequence joins TRBV19 and TRBJ2-1; 7 bases are a match to TRBD2. The DNA of the CDR3 is TGTGCCAGTAGTTTCCTAGCGGAGTCTGAGCAGTTCTTC. Residues: CASSFLAESEQFF. Looking up the rest from reference TRBV19 and TRBJ2-1 gives the full variable domain: DGGITQSPKYLFRKEGQNVTLSCEQNLNHDAMYWYRQDPGQGLRLIYYSQIVNDFQKGDIAEGYSVSREKKESFPLTVTSAQKNPTAFYLCASSFLAESEQFFGPGTRLTVL.